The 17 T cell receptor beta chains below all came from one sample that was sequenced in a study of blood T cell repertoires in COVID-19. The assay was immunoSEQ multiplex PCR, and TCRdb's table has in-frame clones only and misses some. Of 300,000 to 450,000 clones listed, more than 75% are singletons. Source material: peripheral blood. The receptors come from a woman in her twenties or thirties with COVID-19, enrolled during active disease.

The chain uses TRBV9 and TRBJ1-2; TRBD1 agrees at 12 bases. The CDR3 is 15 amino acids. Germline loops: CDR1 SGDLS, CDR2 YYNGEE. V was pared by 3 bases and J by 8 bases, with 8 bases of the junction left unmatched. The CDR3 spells CASSGLGTGGVGYTF. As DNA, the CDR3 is TGTGCCAGCAGCGGTTTAGGGACAGGGGGCGTGGGCTACACCTTC.

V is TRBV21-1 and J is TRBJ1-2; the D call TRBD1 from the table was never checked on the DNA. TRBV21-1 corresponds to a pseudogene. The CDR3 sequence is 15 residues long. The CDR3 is CASSKGDRANYGYTF. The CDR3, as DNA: TGTGCCAGCAGCAAAGGGGACAGAGCTAACTATGGCTACACCTTC.

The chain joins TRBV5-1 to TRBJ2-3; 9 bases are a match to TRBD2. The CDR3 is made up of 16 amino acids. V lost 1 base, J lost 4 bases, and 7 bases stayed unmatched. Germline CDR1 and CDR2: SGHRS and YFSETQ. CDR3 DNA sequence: TGCGCCAGCAGCTTGTTAGCGGGAGCCGGGGCAGATACGCAGTATTTT. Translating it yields CASSLLAGAGADTQYF. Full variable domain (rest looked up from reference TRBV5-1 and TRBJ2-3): KAGVTQTPRYLIKTRGQQVTLSCSPISGHRSVSWYQQTPGQGLQFLFEYFSETQRNKGNFPGRFSGRQFSNSRSEMNVSTLELGDSALYLCASSLLAGAGADTQYFGPGTRLTVL.

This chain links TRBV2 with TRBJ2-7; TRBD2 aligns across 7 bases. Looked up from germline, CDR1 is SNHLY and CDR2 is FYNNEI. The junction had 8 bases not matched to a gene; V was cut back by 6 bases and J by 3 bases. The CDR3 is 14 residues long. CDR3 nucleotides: TGTGCCAGCAGCGTTAGGGAGGGCTTCTACGAGCAGTACTTC. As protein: CASSVREGFYEQYF.

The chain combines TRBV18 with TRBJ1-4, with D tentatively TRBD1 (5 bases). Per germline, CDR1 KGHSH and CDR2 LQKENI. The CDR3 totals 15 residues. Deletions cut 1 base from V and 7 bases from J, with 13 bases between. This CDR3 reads CASSPLGAGGEKLFF. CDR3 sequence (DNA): TGTGCCAGCTCACCACTGGGAGCCGGGGGTGAAAAACTGTTTTTT.

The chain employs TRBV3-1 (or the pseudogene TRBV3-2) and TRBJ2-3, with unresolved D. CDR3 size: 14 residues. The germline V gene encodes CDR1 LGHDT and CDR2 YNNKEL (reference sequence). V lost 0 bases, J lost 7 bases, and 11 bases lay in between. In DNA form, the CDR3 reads TGTGCCAGCAGCCAAGAGGTGCACGGTTATACGCAGTATTTT. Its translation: CASSQEVHGYTQYF.

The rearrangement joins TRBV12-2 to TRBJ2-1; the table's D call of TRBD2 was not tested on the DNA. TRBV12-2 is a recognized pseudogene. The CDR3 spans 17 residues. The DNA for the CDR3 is TGTGCAAGTCGCCCAGTTTCGGGACTAGCGGAGTACAATGAGCAGTTCTTC. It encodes CASRPVSGLAEYNEQFF.

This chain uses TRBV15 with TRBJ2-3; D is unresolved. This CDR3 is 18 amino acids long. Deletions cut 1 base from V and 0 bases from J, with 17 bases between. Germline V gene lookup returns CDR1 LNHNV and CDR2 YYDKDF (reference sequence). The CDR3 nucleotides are TGTGCCACCAGCAGAGGGAGTTCGGGTCGTCTTAGCACAGATACGCAGTATTTT. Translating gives CATSRGSSGRLSTDTQYF. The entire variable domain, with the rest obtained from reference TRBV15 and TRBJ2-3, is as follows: DAMVIQNPRYQVTQFGKPVTLSCSQTLNHNVMYWYQQKSSQAPKLLFHYYDKDFNNEADTPDNFQSRRPNTSFCFLDIRSPGLGDTAMYLCATSRGSSGRLSTDTQYFGPGTRLTVL.

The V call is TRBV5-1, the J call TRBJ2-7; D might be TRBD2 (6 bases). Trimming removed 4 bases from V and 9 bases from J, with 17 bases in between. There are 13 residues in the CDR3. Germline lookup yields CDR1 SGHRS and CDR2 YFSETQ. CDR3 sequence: CASSGAEGRRQYF. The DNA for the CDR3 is TGCGCCAGCAGCGGAGCCGAGGGGAGGAGGCAGTACTTC.

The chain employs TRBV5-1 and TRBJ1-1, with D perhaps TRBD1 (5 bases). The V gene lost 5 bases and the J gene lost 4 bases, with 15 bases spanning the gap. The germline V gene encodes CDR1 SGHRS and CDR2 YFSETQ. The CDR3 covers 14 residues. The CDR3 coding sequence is TGCGCCAGCAGGGTAGGGGTCTCGGGCACTGAAGCTTTCTTT. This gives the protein CASRVGVSGTEAFF.

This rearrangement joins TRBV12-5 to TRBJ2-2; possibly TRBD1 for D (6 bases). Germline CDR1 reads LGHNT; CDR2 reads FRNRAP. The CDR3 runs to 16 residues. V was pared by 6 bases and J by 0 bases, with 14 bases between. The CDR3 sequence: CASGTYRASNTGELFF. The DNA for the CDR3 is TGTGCTAGTGGAACTTACAGGGCCTCGAACACCGGGGAGCTGTTTTTT.

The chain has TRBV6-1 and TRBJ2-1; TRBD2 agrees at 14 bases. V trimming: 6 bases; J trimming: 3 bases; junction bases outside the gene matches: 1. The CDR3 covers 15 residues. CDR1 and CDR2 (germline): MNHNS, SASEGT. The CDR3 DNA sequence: TGTGCCAGCAGGGGGACTAGCGGGAGCTACAATGAGCAGTTCTTC. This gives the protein CASRGTSGSYNEQFF.

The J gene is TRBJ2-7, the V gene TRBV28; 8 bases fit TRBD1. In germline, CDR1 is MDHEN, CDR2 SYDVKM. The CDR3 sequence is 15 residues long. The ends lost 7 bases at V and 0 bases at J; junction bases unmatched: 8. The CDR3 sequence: CASTIRDRSSYEQYF. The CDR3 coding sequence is TGTGCCAGCACCATAAGGGACAGGAGCTCCTACGAGCAGTACTTC.

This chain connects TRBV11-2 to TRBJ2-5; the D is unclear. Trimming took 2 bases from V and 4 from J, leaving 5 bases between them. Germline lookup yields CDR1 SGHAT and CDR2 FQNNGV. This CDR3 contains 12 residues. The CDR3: CASSLPRETQYF. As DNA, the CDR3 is TGTGCCAGCAGCTTACCGAGAGAGACCCAGTACTTC.

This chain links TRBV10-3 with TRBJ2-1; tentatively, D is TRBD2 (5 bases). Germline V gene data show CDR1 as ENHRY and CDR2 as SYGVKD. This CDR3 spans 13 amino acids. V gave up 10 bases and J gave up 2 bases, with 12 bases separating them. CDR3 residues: CASLGEPYNEQFF. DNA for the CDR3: TGTGCCAGCCTTGGGGAGCCCTACAATGAGCAGTTCTTC.

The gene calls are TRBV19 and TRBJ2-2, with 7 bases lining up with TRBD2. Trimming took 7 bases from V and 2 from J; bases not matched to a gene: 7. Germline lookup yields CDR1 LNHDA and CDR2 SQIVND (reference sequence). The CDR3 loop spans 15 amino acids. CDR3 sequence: CASTSGTFNTGELFF. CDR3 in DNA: TGTGCCAGTACGAGCGGGACGTTCAACACCGGGGAGCTGTTTTTT. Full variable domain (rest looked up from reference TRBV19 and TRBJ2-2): DGGITQSPKYLFRKEGQNVTLSCEQNLNHDAMYWYRQDPGQGLRLIYYSQIVNDFQKGDIAEGYSVSREKKESFPLTVTSAQKNPTAFYLCASTSGTFNTGELFFGEGSRLTVL.

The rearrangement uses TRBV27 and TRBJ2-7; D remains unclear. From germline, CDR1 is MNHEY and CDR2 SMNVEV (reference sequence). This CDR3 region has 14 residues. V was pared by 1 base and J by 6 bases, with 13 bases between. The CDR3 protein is CASSLLGGLGEQYF. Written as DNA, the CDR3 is TGTGCCAGCAGTTTATTAGGCGGCTTGGGCGAGCAGTACTTC.